This T cell receptor (beta chain) was captured in a study of post-analysis software for immune sequencing data. About the study: As for disease course, relapsing-remitting, secondary progressive and progressive-relapsing multiple sclerosis were all included.

The study, taken as a whole, reports: Normalized Chao1 diversity in multiple sclerosis patients fell significantly below that of controls. A handful of TRBV segments were significantly more frequent in patients than in controls. TRBV5-6, TRBV5-1 and TRBV20-1 were among these segments.

The CDR3 length is 15 residues. Germline lookup yields CDR1 ENHRY and CDR2 SYGVKD. V lost 6 bases and J lost 11; bases outside the gene matches: 14. cDNA libraries for TCR beta contained unique molecular identifiers. Starting from roughly 1.1 to 9.2 million T cells, the study yielded roughly 0.5 million cDNA molecules. TCRdb re-derived calls from the PCR reads in MiXCR, one entry per CDR3 protein. The sample contains about 820,000 distinct CDR3 sequences, roughly 50% of which appear only once. This clonotype has more than one count but fewer than ten. The target antigen is unknown. This clonotype was sampled from a girl aged 5 to 17 with multiple sclerosis. The chain carries TRBV10-3 and TRBJ2-5; 11 bases align to TRBD1. The sequenced material came from blood. CDR3 in amino acids: CAISRSGDRGKEQYF. The CDR3 bases are TGTGCCATCAGCCGCTCGGGGGACAGGGGGAAGGAGCAGTACTTC.